This TCR beta chain was captured in a study of T cell responses to AZD1222 COVID-19 vaccine. Whole-study findings and limits: After two AZD1222 doses, spike-specific TCR breadth and depth rose versus day 0. Scientists sampled the repertoires only once the peak T cell response had passed.

Worth noting for this clone: Antigen specificity is unknown.

The repertoire was sequenced with immunoSEQ multiplex PCR; TCRdb's copy has only in-frame clones and lacks some. The sample has roughly 140,000 clones; approximately 88% are singletons. Sequenced material: peripheral blood, taken on day 0 of AZD1222 vaccination. The sequence was collected from an adult in good health.

The CDR3, as DNA: TGTGCCAGCAGTCCGACTTACACTTCCTACGAGCAGTACTTC. It encodes CASSPTYTSYEQYF. The rearrangement uses TRBV6-4 and TRBJ2-7; D is uncertain. Trimming took 5 bases from V and 1 from J, leaving 12 bases between them. Germline CDR1 and CDR2: MRHNA and SNTAGT. The length of the CDR3 is 14 residues.